The clone carrying this T cell receptor beta chain was observed at least ten times. The antigen remains undetermined. The data originate from a study of T-cell reconstitution after alpha-beta-depleted transplantation in children. General observations from the study: T-cell counts and diversity were attributed mostly to newly produced T cells one year after transplant. Reportedly, alpha-beta T cells present about two months post-transplant originated from several hundred expanded clones of graft origin.

Germline-derived CDR1 and CDR2 are MNHEY and SMNVEV (reference sequence). This CDR3 contains 13 residues. Trimming pared 5 bases from V and 8 bases from J, leaving 12 bases between. Preparing the TCRbeta library involved the use of unique molecular identifiers. Each CDR3 protein gets one entry after TCRdb re-called the PCR reads with MiXCR. The sample lists 40,000 to 60,000 distinct CDR3 sequences; about 9.3% were seen once. The chain couples TRBV27 to TRBJ1-4; tentative D call: TRBD1 (6 bases). The sequence derives from a male patient between 2 and 15 years old who had a stem cell transplant for chronic granulomatous disease, so the T cells may come from the graft donor. Specimen: PBMCs, mostly from graft donor cells, collected 60 days after TCRalphabeta/CD19-depleted stem cell transplant. The CDR3: CASSEQGREKLFF. The CDR3 bases are TGTGCCAGCAGTGAACAGGGAAGGGAAAAACTGTTTTTT.